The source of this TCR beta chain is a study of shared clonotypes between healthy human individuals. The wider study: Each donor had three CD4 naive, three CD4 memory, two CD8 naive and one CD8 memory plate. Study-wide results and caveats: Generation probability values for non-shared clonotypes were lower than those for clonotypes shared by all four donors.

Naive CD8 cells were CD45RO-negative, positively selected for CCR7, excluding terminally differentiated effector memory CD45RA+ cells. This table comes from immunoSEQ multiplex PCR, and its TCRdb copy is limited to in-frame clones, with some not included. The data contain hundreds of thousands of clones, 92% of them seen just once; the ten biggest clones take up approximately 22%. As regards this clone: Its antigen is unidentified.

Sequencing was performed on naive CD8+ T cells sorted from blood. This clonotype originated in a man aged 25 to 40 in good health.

CDR3 region: CSVETRDRGLEQYF. The DNA of the CDR3 is TGCAGCGTTGAAACCCGGGACAGGGGGCTCGAGCAGTACTTC. The chain recombines TRBV29-1 with TRBJ2-7; 12 nucleotides agree with TRBD1. J gave up 6 bases and V 2 bases, and 5 bases lay outside the gene matches. Germline CDR1 is SQVTM and CDR2 is ANQGSEA. The length of the CDR3 is 14 residues.